The T cell receptor (beta chain) described here comes from a study of T cells in Graves' hyperthyroidism and ophthalmopathy (dated by TCRdb to between 2017 and 2020). General notes on the study: Peripheral blood was sampled at the time of initial diagnosis, prior to any treatment. A discovery cohort of approximately 100 patients, roughly 45 with Graves' ophthalmopathy and approximately 55 with stable Graves' hyperthyroidism, was used to find distinguishing TCR V-J signatures. Prospective prediction of ophthalmopathy was tested in an independent validation cohort consisting of about 20 hyperthyroidism patients and some 15 patients who later progressed to ophthalmopathy. The 85 to 100 discovery patients were randomly split 7:3 into training and test sets. In about 6 Graves' hyperthyroidism patients, the study also compared T-cell repertoires from thyroid tissue with T-cell repertoires from blood. After sampling, hyperthyroidism patients received methimazole starting at 30 mg daily, and ophthalmopathy patients received high-dose intravenous methylprednisolone. The paper describes TCR Vbeta CDR3 sequencing of around 130 peripheral blood samples, made up of 43 ophthalmopathy patients, 70 to 75 hyperthyroidism patients and 17 progressor patients. The full study reports these points: Blood samples also contained most of the expanded thyroid clonotypes (frequency above 0.001), which suggests that blood repertoires may reflect thyroid immune responses. During validation, the model predicted progression to ophthalmopathy a median of around 6 months ahead of onset, with just under 71% sensitivity and around 72% specificity. Sample size was not statistically predetermined, and investigators were not blinded to group allocation. In cross-validation, a model built on a 13 V-J signature told ophthalmopathy apart from stable hyperthyroidism with approximately 91% sensitivity and around 83% specificity, and in testing the same model reached 80%/75%.

The germline V gene encodes CDR1 LNHDA and CDR2 SQIVND (reference sequence). The CDR3 has 14 residues if both end residues are counted. Here the CDR3 DNA is all that survives: 42 bases in frame from base 1. Trimming takes 3 bases from V and 0 bases from J, and the germline ends sit 8 bases apart. Hyperthyroidism patients were newly diagnosed, had a disease duration of under 2 months, and were aged 18 to 65 years. Any patient with an uncontrolled infection, another autoimmune disease, pregnancy or lactation was excluded. Diagnoses were based on clinical symptoms, serum thyroxine and TRAb, thyroid ultrasound and orbital computed tomography. For progressor patients, blood was drawn at the first diagnosis of hyperthyroidism, before any ophthalmopathy symptoms had appeared. Ficoll-Paque density gradient centrifugation was used to isolate PBMCs from about 10 ml of fresh peripheral blood. Progressor patients were first diagnosed with Graves' hyperthyroidism and then developed ophthalmopathy during follow-up. Trizol reagent was used to extract total RNA, and RNA quality was then checked on an Agilent 2100 Bioanalyzer.

Amplification of TCR beta CDR3 regions was carried out from RNA transcripts. The TCR CDR3 was subjected to a first round of RT-PCR using the HTBI primer set and the Qiagen OneStep RT-PCR kit. Libraries were constructed in a second round of multiplex PCR, after which size selection and purification were performed. Sequencing of the libraries was done on an Illumina HiSeq2000 using paired-end 100 bp reads. The study's processing was this. SOAPnuke was used to process the raw data, removing reads that contained adapters or uncalled bases, had a mean Phred below 15, or lacked an exact match to the constant primer or identifier. COPE v1.2.5 was used to merge the high-quality paired reads, and each unique nucleotide sequence was defined as a clonotype. MiTCR v1.1 was used to align clonotypes to the IMGT TRBV, TRBD and TRBJ reference segments. The analysis was restricted to V-J combinations with a frequency above 0.0001, which together covered 99.2% of the repertoires. A TCS score was defined as the ratio of F50 (clonal expansion) to E x V (chaos), with BLOSUM62-based TCRdist applied between CDR3 peptides within each V-J. Welch's t-statistics and random forest reduced roughly 540 V-J features to 13, which were used in a naive Bayes classifier (R e1071). TCRdb ran its own pipeline on the public reads, namely fastp trimming at Q25 and MiXCR clone calling, and kept in-frame beta chains. Every entry covers one CDR3 protein and lists the most common genes and DNA from its rows. TCRdb, rather than the study authors, made the V and J calls. This sample holds around 340,000 distinct CDR3 sequences; 15% to 20% were observed only once. About a third of the sample is in the top ten clones.

Concerning this clonotype: It has no known antigen specificity. The conserved closing phenylalanine or tryptophan is absent in this CDR3, likely reflecting a read error.

The specimen was blood. The clonotype originates from a woman between 25 and 40 years old with Graves' hyperthyroidism that later progressed to Graves' ophthalmopathy. The chain is encoded by TRBV19 joined to TRBJ1-1; no confident D gene assignment can be made. The DNA sequence reads TGTGCCAGTAGTATTGGGCCCATGAACACTGAAGCTTTCCTT. Its translation is CASSIGPMNTEAFL.